The 2 T cell receptor beta chains listed next were all sequenced from one sample in a study of blood T cell repertoires in COVID-19. Only in-frame clones appear in the TCRdb table, and some are missing; sequencing was by immunoSEQ multiplex PCR. The table lists roughly 200,000 clones, about 85% of them singletons. Sequences were obtained from peripheral blood. These receptors were obtained from a woman older than 75 with acute or convalescent COVID-19.

The gene calls are TRBV19 and TRBJ2-7; 10 nucleotides line up with TRBD2. Trimming cost V 6 bases and J 0 bases; bases outside gene matches: 2. The CDR3 has 14 residues. CDR1 LNHDA and CDR2 SQIVND come from the germline V gene (reference sequence). CDR3 sequence reads: CASRLAGGSYEQYF. CDR3 DNA sequence: TGTGCCAGTAGATTAGCGGGAGGCTCCTACGAGCAGTACTTC.

This clone was seen a single time. V is TRBV15 and J is TRBJ1-2, with D perhaps matching TRBD1 (6 bases). Germline V gives CDR1 LNHNV, CDR2 YYDKDF (reference sequence). Between the trimmed V and J ends, which lost 5 bases and 5 bases, there was a span of 18 bases. The CDR3 sequence is 15 residues long. CDR3 residues: CATSPSRQANYGYTF. The CDR3, as DNA: TGTGCCACCAGCCCATCTAGACAGGCCAATTATGGCTACACCTTC.